This T cell receptor (beta chain) derives from a study of cytomegalovirus exposure and HLA in healthy donors. CDR3 size: 14 residues. Looked up from germline, CDR1 is SGHAT and CDR2 is FQNNGV. Trimming cost V 2 bases and J 7 bases, with 14 bases left between them. This table comes from immunoSEQ multiplex PCR, and its TCRdb copy is limited to in-frame clones, with some not included. The sample yields 200,000 to 300,000 clones, 75% to 90% seen once. The donors were part of the approximately 120-subject validation cohort, which stood apart from the roughly 670-subject first cohort. This clone was recorded a few times.

Sequences were obtained from PBMCs. This chain connects TRBV11-2 to TRBJ1-1; possible D gene TRBD1, 6 bases. The clonotype comes from a woman aged 30 to 39 in good health and CMV-seropositive. CDR3 bases: TGTGCCAGCAGCTTAAGCGACAGGCGGGTTGAAGCTTTCTTT. Translation gives CASSLSDRRVEAFF.